This T cell receptor (beta chain) originates from a study of control samples from healthy donors and cancer patients. The CDR3 covers 15 residues. Trimming left V 1 base short and J 2 bases short, with 8 bases between. Germline V gene data show CDR1 as SGHDN and CDR2 as FVKESK. TCRdb's table, derived via immunoSEQ multiplex PCR, lists solely in-frame clones and lacks some. The sample carries about 100,000 clones, about 90% recorded once. This receptor was obtained from a woman in her 50s in good health. The sample was blood. J is TRBJ2-2 and V is TRBV14; D might be TRBD1 (6 bases). CDR3 DNA sequence: TGTGCCAGCAGCCAAGGGGGGCCTAACACCGGGGAGCTGTTTTTT. Residues: CASSQGGPNTGELFF.